This TCR beta chain was identified in a study of CD8+ T cells in alopecia areata (dated by TCRdb to between 2017 and 2018). Regarding the research as a whole: Treated patients were enrolled in an open-label pilot trial of oral tofacitinib, 5 to 10 mg twice daily, for moderate-to-severe alopecia areata. Tofacitinib was given for 6 to 18 months, followed by 6 months of follow-up off drug to assess delayed response and recurrence. TCRbeta CDR3 regions were amplified by immunoSEQ multiplex PCR using 35 Vbeta forward and 13 Jbeta reverse primers. Scalp clonality was compared across normal scalp (n=4), patchy alopecia areata scalp (n=8), and alopecia totalis/universalis scalp (n=8). The study used high-throughput TCRbeta sequencing to examine T cell clonal expansion in alopecia areata, in both the C3H/HeJ mouse model and human patients. Biopsies were taken from tofacitinib-treated patients at baseline and again at 4 and 24 weeks into treatment, and several of those patients also had a later scalp biopsy. RNA came from the PAXgene miRNA kit for fixed scalp, the miRNeasy kit for PBMCs, and the RNeasy kit for mouse skin. On the human side, TCRbeta sequencing was run on scalp tissue and on sorted CD4+ and CD8+ peripheral blood T cells from healthy controls and from alopecia areata patients with either patchy or totalis/universalis disease.

A word on this clone: Its antigen is still unknown. Base qualities are not provided; no much larger clone lies one nucleotide away.

Taken with the paper, the label for time point translates to: baseline before oral tofacitinib. From alopecia areata patients, peripheral blood was collected along with lesional scalp punch biopsies. PBMCs were isolated by density centrifugation and stained for CD3, CD4 and CD8, after which CD4+ and CD8+ T cells were sorted on a FACSAria. The CDR3, cysteine through phenylalanine, is 13 amino acids long. Just the 39-base CDR3 DNA is kept, in frame starting at base 1. The germline V gene provides CDR1 SGHVS and CDR2 FQNEAQ. Relative to germline, V is 0 bases shorter and J is 2 bases shorter, with 5 bases between their ends. The library was obtained by the immunoSEQ multiplex PCR assay. RNA was extracted from all samples and reverse transcribed into cDNA as template for TCR sequencing. First-strand cDNA was synthesized using SuperScript III with a 2:1 mix of oligo-dT and random hexamers. Amplification bias was assessed with a synthetic immune receptor repertoire, and residual bias was removed computationally. The authors processed their data as follows. Raw reads were preprocessed to remove errors, and CDR3 was defined by IMGT conventions from the conserved cysteine to phenylalanine. Clonality was calculated as 1 minus Shannon entropy normalized by log2 of the number of productive unique TCRs. Whether scalp clones were CD4 or CD8 was inferred by matching scalp TCRbeta sequences against CD4 and CD8 repertoires sorted from blood. Imported from immuneACCESS, the table was reduced by TCRdb to in-frame sequences with V and J called. These copies leave out some clones; in studies compared against another copy, an unresolved V gene accounts for under half, and the cause of the remainder is not known. V, J and clone size are those of that table, while D and trimming were read from the DNA. The sample table records 150,000 or so clones; over 70% of these occur just once. The top ten hold approximately 16% of the sample.

Beyond this particular receptor, the publication reports: Shared TCR sequences between patients were less evident than in mice, which may be partly attributable to HLA diversity in the patient population. Compared with normal scalp, lesional scalp, particularly in alopecia totalis/universalis, had higher clonality and more expanded CD8+ clones, which suggests antigenic drive. Scalp TCR repertoire analysis is complicated because resident alphabeta T cells in normal human skin are also sequenced, whereas mouse skin is dominated by gammadelta T cells.

The specimen was CD8+ T cells sorted from blood, collected at week 0. The rearrangement joined TRBV7-8 to TRBJ2-7; TRBD2 is a possible D gene, resting on 5 matching bases. The sequence was collected from a human donor with alopecia areata. The DNA is TGTGCCAGCAGCTTAGCCGGGACCTACGAGCAGTACTTC. This yields the protein CASSLAGTYEQYF.